This T cell receptor beta chain stems from a study of T cells in Graves' hyperthyroidism and ophthalmopathy. This clonotype was observed a few times. Amplified TCR beta CDR3 regions came from RNA transcripts. RT-PCR in the first round (using the HTBI primer set) targeted the TCR CDR3. TCRdb analysed the multiplex PCR reads with MiXCR anew, one entry per CDR3 protein. The sample shows 560,000 or so distinct CDR3 sequences, around 46% of them seen only once. The CDR3 contains 14 residues. Trimming removed 4 bases from V and 5 bases from J; junction bases left unmatched: 8. CDR1 and CDR2 from the germline V gene are SGDLS and YYNGEE.

Source material: peripheral blood or thyroid tissue (not recorded which). The J gene is TRBJ2-7, the V gene TRBV9; the match to TRBD1 covers 8 bases. The TCR originated in a woman in her late teens or twenties with Graves' hyperthyroidism. The CDR3 region is CASSSWTGIDEQYF. The CDR3 DNA is TGTGCCAGCAGCTCATGGACAGGGATCGACGAGCAGTACTTC.